This T cell receptor (beta chain) was sequenced for a study of radiotherapy plus CTLA-4 blockade in lung cancer. Looking at the study overall: Objective responses were observed in approximately 17% of patients, and disease control was achieved by approximately 30%. Study results and caveats: Together with interferon-beta, which increased in serum after radiation, early dynamic changes in blood T cell clones were reportedly the best predictors of response. Expansion of tumor-derived TCR clones was observed in blood after radiotherapy plus ipilimumab.

Ipilimumab CTLA-4 blockade and focal radiation were given to patients with chemo-refractory metastatic non-small-cell lung cancer. The CDR3 spans 14 residues. Looked up from germline, CDR1 is GTSNPN and CDR2 is SVGIG (reference sequence). A remark on this clone: Its specificity is unknown.

Some clones are missing from TCRdb's copy, which holds only in-frame ones; the method was immunoSEQ multiplex PCR. The sample carries more than 50,000 clones, approximately 76% recorded once. This clonotype was obtained from a human donor with non-small cell lung cancer who had a complete response to radiotherapy plus ipilimumab. Sequenced material: peripheral blood, taken from a patient treated with radiotherapy plus ipilimumab. The chain has TRBV30 and TRBJ2-5, with a possible D match to TRBD1 (6 bases). The tail of the sequence fits TRBJ2-7 better, so the J call may be wrong. Here the CDR3 reads CAWSVGGFSYEQYF. CDR3 DNA sequence: TGTGCCTGGAGTGTAGGGGGTTTTAGCTACGAGCAGTACTTC.